Listed below are T cell receptor beta chains from one sample, sequenced in a study of blood T cell repertoires in COVID-19. This table comes from immunoSEQ multiplex PCR, and its TCRdb copy is limited to in-frame clones, with some not included. This table holds 15,000 or so clones, about 85% found once. Source material: peripheral blood. Receptors were obtained from a middle-aged man with active COVID-19. The CDR3 runs from the conserved cysteine through the conserved F or W. The D gene is left open where the match is weak. Only part of the rows carry a size: once, few, many, or a class if the clone is expanded.

d_call clone_size j_call v_call cdr3_aa cdr3_nt
. . TRBJ1-3 TRBV5-1 CASSSSRGNTIYF TGCGCCAGCAGTTCATCCAGAGGAAACACCATATATTTT
. . TRBJ1-1 TRBV7-9 CASSLSAGWGTEAFF TGTGCCAGCAGCTTATCGGCAGGGTGGGGAACTGAAGCTTTCTTT
. once TRBJ1-1 TRBV9 CASSVDPTPTTGIRGAFF TGTGCCAGCAGCGTAGACCCCACCCCCACCACAGGGATTCGTGGGGCTTTCTTT
. . TRBJ1-5 TRBV4-2 CASSQDRSRANQPQHF TGTGCCAGCAGCCAAGATCGGTCCAGGGCTAATCAGCCCCAGCATTTT
TRBD1 . TRBJ1-1 TRBV7-9 CASSLGSGTGGRTEAFF TGTGCCAGCAGCTTAGGAAGTGGGACAGGGGGGAGGACTGAAGCTTTCTTT
TRBD1 . TRBJ2-4 TRBV4-3 CASSQGGGQAVIQYF TGCGCCAGCAGCCAAGGAGGCGGACAGGCAGTCATTCAGTACTTC
TRBD1 . TRBJ2-3 TRBV10-2 CASGTQGAGADTQYF TGCGCCAGCGGAACACAGGGGGCTGGAGCAGATACGCAGTATTTT
. . TRBJ2-7 TRBV2 CASRKLEGQSYEQYF TGTGCCAGCAGAAAATTGGAGGGACAGAGCTACGAGCAGTACTTC
. . TRBJ2-7 TRBV19 CASSIPGAEQYF TGTGCCAGTAGTATTCCTGGGGCCGAGCAGTACTTC
TRBD2 . TRBJ2-1 TRBV30 CAWRGGSGSRNEQFF TGTGCCTGGAGGGGCGGTAGCGGGAGTAGAAATGAGCAGTTCTTC
. . TRBJ1-2 TRBV12-3/TRBV12-4 CASSLRTAYTF TGTGCCAGCAGTTTGCGGACAGCCTACACCTTC
. . TRBJ1-2 TRBV18 CASSPQPGANYGYTF TGTGCCAGCTCACCTCAGCCAGGGGCCAACTATGGCTACACCTTC
. . TRBJ2-7 TRBV11-1 CASSFSGSQNEQYF TGTGCCAGCAGCTTCAGTGGGAGTCAAAACGAGCAGTACTTC
. once TRBJ1-1 TRBV6-6 CASSYLQGRNTEAFF TGTGCCAGCAGTTACCTACAGGGTCGGAACACTGAAGCTTTCTTT
. . TRBJ1-1 TRBV12-3/TRBV12-4 CASSYSGEAFF TGTGCCAGCAGTTATTCGGGTGAAGCTTTCTTT
. . TRBJ1-6 TRBV5-1 CASSLAENSPLHF TGCGCCAGCAGCTTGGCCGAGAATTCACCCCTCCACTTT
. . TRBJ2-7 TRBV18 CASSFDRLLGEQYF TGTGCCAGCTCCTTTGACAGGTTGCTTGGCGAGCAGTACTTC
. once TRBJ2-1 TRBV5-5 CASAGSGNNEQFF TGTGCCTCCGCAGGTAGCGGAAACAATGAGCAGTTCTTC
. once TRBJ1-2 TRBV7-9 CASSVDLTGPGAYGYTF TGTGCCAGCAGCGTGGACCTTACAGGCCCGGGAGCATATGGCTACACCTTC
. once TRBJ2-2 TRBV5-1 CASSSNTGELFF TGCGCCAGCAGCTCAAACACCGGGGAGCTGTTTTTT
. once TRBJ1-1 TRBV25-1 CASSGRGNTEAFF TGTGCCAGCAGTGGCAGGGGGAACACTGAAGCTTTCTTT
. once TRBJ1-5 TRBV7-2 CASSLDSRAQHF TGTGCCAGCAGCTTAGATTCCCGGGCCCAGCATTTT
. . TRBJ2-1 TRBV3-1/TRBV3-2 CASSAPSALYGGEQFF TGTGCCAGCAGCGCCCCTAGCGCTCTATACGGGGGTGAGCAGTTCTTC
. . TRBJ2-7 TRBV5-4 CASSSRESYEQYF TGTGCCAGCAGCTCCAGGGAATCCTACGAGCAGTACTTC
. . TRBJ1-3 TRBV7-2 CASSGSSSGNTIYF TGTGCCAGCAGCGGGAGTAGCTCTGGAAACACCATATATTTT
TRBD2 . TRBJ2-1 TRBV10-3 CATRLAGGPGEQFF TGTGCCACTCGACTAGCGGGAGGGCCGGGCGAGCAGTTCTTC
TRBD1 . TRBJ2-7 TRBV6-5 CASSRDSRSYEQYF TGTGCCAGCAGTCGGGACAGTCGTTCCTACGAGCAGTACTTC
. . TRBJ2-2 TRBV11-1 CASSLVAVSPGELFF TGTGCCAGCAGCTTAGTGGCAGTTTCACCCGGGGAGCTGTTTTTT
. . TRBJ1-1 TRBV25-1 CASSEYGGVSTEAFF TGTGCCAGCAGTGAATACGGGGGTGTGAGCACTGAAGCTTTCTTT
. . TRBJ1-5 TRBV29-1 CSVEGGGGQPQHF TGCAGCGTTGAAGGGGGAGGAGGGCAGCCCCAGCATTTT
. . TRBJ1-4 TRBV5-1 CASRLLRGTNEKLFF TGCGCCAGCAGACTCCTCAGGGGCACTAATGAAAAACTGTTTTTT
. . TRBJ2-3 TRBV7-9 CASTPPGTTSTDTQYF TGTGCCAGCACCCCACCCGGGACAACTAGCACAGATACGCAGTATTTT
TRBD1 . TRBJ1-1 TRBV6-1 CASSAEGQRKNTEAFF TGTGCCAGCAGTGCCGAGGGACAGAGAAAGAACACTGAAGCTTTCTTT
TRBD1 few TRBJ2-7 TRBV11-1 CASSSSGTGGPYEQYF TGTGCCAGCAGCTCCTCCGGGACAGGGGGTCCGTACGAGCAGTACTTC
. . TRBJ2-7 TRBV24-1 CATSDPIDHEQYF TGTGCCACCAGTGACCCTATTGATCACGAGCAGTACTTC
. . TRBJ2-7 TRBV19 CASSIRRDYEQYF TGTGCCAGTAGTATAAGGCGGGACTACGAGCAGTACTTC
. . TRBJ2-3 TRBV18 CASSPPTVYTQYF TGTGCCAGCTCACCACCAACGGTTTATACGCAGTATTTT
TRBD1 . TRBJ1-6 TRBV14 CASSRGQGLYNSPLHF TGTGCCAGCAGCCGAGGACAGGGCCTATATAATTCACCCCTCCACTTT
. . TRBJ1-5 TRBV5-8 CASSLGLQSNQPQHF TGTGCCAGCAGCTTGGGGCTACAGAGCAATCAGCCCCAGCATTTT
. . TRBJ2-3 TRBV19 CASSIQGLHTDTQYF TGTGCCAGTAGTATTCAAGGACTTCACACAGATACGCAGTATTTT
. . TRBJ2-5 TRBV11-2 CASSLGHRETQYF TGTGCCAGCAGCTTGGGACATAGGGAGACCCAGTACTTC
TRBD2 . TRBJ2-5 TRBV7-6 CASSLAGRGFQETQYF TGTGCCAGCAGCTTAGCAGGGAGGGGCTTTCAGGAGACCCAGTACTTC
. . TRBJ1-1 TRBV11-2 CASSLEGNLGLMNTEAFF TGTGCCAGCAGCTTAGAGGGTAATTTAGGACTCATGAACACTGAAGCTTTCTTT
. . TRBJ2-1 TRBV6-5 CASSYSGSGGYNEQFF TGTGCCAGCAGTTACTCGGGTAGCGGAGGCTACAATGAGCAGTTCTTC
. . TRBJ1-1 TRBV7-2 CASTPPGGREAFF TGTGCCAGCACCCCTCCCGGAGGGCGCGAAGCTTTCTTT